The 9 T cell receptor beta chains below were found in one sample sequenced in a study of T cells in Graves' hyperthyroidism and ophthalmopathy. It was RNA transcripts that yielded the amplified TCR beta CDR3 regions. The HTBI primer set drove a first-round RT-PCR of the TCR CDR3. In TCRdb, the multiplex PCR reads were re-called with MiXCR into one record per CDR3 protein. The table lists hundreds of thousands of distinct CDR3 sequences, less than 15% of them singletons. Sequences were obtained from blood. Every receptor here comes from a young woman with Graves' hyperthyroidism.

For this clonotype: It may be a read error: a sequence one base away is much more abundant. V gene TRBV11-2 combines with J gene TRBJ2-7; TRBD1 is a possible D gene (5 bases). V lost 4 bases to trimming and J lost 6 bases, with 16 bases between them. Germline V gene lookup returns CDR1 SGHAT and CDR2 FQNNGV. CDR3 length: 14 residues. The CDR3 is CASSSLRRAGEQYF. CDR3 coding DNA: TGTGCCAGCAGCTCCCTTCGCAGGGCCGGCGAGCAGTACTTC.

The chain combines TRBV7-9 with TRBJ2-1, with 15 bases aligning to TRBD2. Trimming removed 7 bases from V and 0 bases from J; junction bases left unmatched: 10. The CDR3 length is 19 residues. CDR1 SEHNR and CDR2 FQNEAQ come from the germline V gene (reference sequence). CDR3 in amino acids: CASTSGTSGGPSSYNEQFF. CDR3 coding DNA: TGTGCCAGCACCTCCGGGACTAGCGGGGGGCCGAGCTCCTACAATGAGCAGTTCTTC. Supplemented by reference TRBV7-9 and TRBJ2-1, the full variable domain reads DTGVSQNPRHKITKRGQNVTFRCDPISEHNRLYWYRQTLGQGPEFLTYFQNEAQLEKSRLLSDRFSAERPKGSFSTLEIQRTEQGDSAMYLCASTSGTSGGPSSYNEQFFGPGTRLTVL.

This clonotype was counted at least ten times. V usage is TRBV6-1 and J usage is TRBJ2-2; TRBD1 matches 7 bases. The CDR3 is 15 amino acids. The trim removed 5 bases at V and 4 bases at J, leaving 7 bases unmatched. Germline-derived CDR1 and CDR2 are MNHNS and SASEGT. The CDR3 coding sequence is TGTGCCAGCAGTCGGGACAGACTCCGCACCGGGGAGCTGTTTTTT. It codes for CASSRDRLRTGELFF.

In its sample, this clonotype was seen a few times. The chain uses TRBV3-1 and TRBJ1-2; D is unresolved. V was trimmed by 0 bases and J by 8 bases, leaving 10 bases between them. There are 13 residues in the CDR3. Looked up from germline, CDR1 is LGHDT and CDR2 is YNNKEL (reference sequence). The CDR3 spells CASSQERIQGYTF. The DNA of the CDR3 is TGTGCCAGCAGCCAAGAGCGCATTCAAGGCTACACCTTC.

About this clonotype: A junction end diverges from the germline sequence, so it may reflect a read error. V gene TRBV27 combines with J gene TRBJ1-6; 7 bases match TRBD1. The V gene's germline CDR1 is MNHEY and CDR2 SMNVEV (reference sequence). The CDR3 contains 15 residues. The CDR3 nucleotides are TGTGTCAGCAGTTTATCGAGGGACAGAGGGTCACCCCTCCACTTT. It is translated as CVSSLSRDRGSPLHF.

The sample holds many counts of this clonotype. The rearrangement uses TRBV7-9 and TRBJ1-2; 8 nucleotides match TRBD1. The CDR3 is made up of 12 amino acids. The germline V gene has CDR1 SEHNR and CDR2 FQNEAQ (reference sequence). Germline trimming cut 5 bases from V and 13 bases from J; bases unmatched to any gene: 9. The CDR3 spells CASSLRTGLATF. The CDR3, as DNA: TGTGCCAGCAGCCTGCGGACAGGGTTGGCCACCTTC.

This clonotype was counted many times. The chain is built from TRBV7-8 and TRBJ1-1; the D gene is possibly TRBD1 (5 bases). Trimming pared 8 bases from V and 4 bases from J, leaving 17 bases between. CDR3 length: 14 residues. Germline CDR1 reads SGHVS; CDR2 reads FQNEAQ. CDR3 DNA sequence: TGTGCCAGCTCCTCTGAGGGGTGGGGCACTGAAGCTTTCTTT. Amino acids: CASSSEGWGTEAFF.

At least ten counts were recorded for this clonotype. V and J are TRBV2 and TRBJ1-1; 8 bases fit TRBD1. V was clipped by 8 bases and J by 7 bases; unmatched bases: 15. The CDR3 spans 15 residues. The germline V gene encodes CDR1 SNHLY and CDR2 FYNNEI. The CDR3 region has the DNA TGTGCCAGCGGAGAAGTTACAGGGGGGGTGGGTGAAGCTTTCTTT. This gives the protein CASGEVTGGVGEAFF.

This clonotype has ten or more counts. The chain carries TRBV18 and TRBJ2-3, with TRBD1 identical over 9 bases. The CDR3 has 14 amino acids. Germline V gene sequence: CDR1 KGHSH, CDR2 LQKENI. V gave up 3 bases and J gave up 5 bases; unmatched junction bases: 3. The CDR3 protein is CASSPGQGRDTQYF. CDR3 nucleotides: TGTGCCAGCTCACCGGGACAGGGAAGAGATACGCAGTATTTT.